Listed here is a single TCR beta chain. The sample is drawn from a study of blood T cell repertoires in COVID-19. At the level of the study: There were acute and convalescent COVID-19 samples, and they came from the United States, Italy and Spain. T cells, B-cell-depleted T cells, or PBMCs supplied cDNA or gDNA.

Original data processing: Reference gene primer amplification gave estimated nucleated cell counts. Here immunoSEQ multiplex PCR was the method, and the copy in TCRdb shows in-frame clones only, minus some. V and J calls and clone size are those listed in that table; D and trimming were worked out from the DNA. Of 310,000 or so clones in the sample, over 70% were seen once. Germline V CDR1 and CDR2: SGHVS, FNYEAQ. CDR3 length: 18 residues. With 4 bases clipped from V and 0 bases from J, the junction kept 11 bases outside the gene matches. This chain uses TRBV7-6 with TRBJ1-1, with TRBD1 matching 10 bases. The material sequenced was peripheral blood. This receptor was identified in a woman aged 45-65 years with acute or convalescent COVID-19. The CDR3 loop reads CASSSSGQGFRMNTEAFF. CDR3 nucleotide sequence: TGTGCCAGCAGCTCTTCGGGACAGGGGTTTCGTATGAACACTGAAGCTTTCTTT. Drawing the rest from reference TRBV7-6 and TRBJ1-1, the complete variable domain is GAGVSQSPRYKVTKRGQDVALRCDPISGHVSLYWYRQALGQGPEFLTYFNYEAQQDKSGLPNDRFSAERPEGSISTLTIQRTEQRDSAMYRCASSSSGQGFRMNTEAFFGQGTRLTVV.